The 2 T cell receptor beta chains listed next were all sequenced from one sample in a study of T cell responses to AZD1222 COVID-19 vaccine. Data came from immunoSEQ multiplex PCR; TCRdb stores just in-frame clones and leaves some out. The sample lists some 130,000 clones, about 90% seen once, with 1.5% to 2% in the top ten. The sequencing used peripheral blood, collected on day 0 of AZD1222 vaccination. The source of these receptors is an adult in good health.

The chain has TRBV7-9 and TRBJ2-5, with a weak D call TRBD2 (5 bases). The V end lost 1 base, the J end lost 2 bases, and 11 bases lay between the germline ends. The CDR3 has 15 amino acids. CDR1 is SEHNR, CDR2 FQNEAQ, per germline (reference sequence). This CDR3 is CASSLVVGDQETQYF. The CDR3 DNA is TGTGCCAGCAGCTTAGTGGTCGGGGATCAAGAGACCCAGTACTTC.

The chain recombines TRBV3-1 (or the pseudogene TRBV3-2) with TRBJ1-3; the match to TRBD1 covers 7 bases. J gave up 3 bases and V 6 bases, and 8 bases lay outside the gene matches. This CDR3 is built from 15 residues. From germline, CDR1 is LGHDT and CDR2 YNNKEL (reference sequence). CDR3 protein: CASRRSTGSGNTIYF. The CDR3 DNA sequence: TGTGCCAGCAGGCGGTCGACAGGGAGTGGAAACACCATATATTTT.